This TCR beta chain is from a study of shared clonotypes between healthy human individuals. Study at large: For every donor, three CD4 naive, three CD4 memory, two CD8 naive and one CD8 memory plates were used.

Germline V lookup: CDR1 SGHAT, CDR2 FQNNGV. The CDR3 covers 14 residues. The ends lost 2 bases at V and 7 bases at J; junction bases unmatched: 3. Study-wide results and caveats: Larger estimated richness was generally recorded for naive subsets relative to memory subsets. Lower generation probabilities were found for non-shared clonotypes than for those shared by all four donors.

Per the study methods: Quality scores were absent from the junction-only immunoSEQ sequences, so filtering differed. Method: immunoSEQ multiplex PCR; TCRdb's copy keeps in-frame clones and lacks some. The V and J calls and the clone size are those of that table, but D and trimming were determined from the DNA. The sample has about 1 million clones, around 76% seen once. Regarding this clone: Its target is unknown.

The TCR originated in a man aged 18 to 29 in good health. The rearrangement joins TRBV11-2 to TRBJ2-2, with 8 bases aligning to TRBD2. Source material: memory CD4+ T cells sorted from blood. Subset defined: CD45RA-negative fraction. CDR3: CASSLIAGIGELFF. CDR3 in DNA: TGTGCCAGCAGCTTAATAGCGGGGATCGGGGAGCTGTTTTTT.